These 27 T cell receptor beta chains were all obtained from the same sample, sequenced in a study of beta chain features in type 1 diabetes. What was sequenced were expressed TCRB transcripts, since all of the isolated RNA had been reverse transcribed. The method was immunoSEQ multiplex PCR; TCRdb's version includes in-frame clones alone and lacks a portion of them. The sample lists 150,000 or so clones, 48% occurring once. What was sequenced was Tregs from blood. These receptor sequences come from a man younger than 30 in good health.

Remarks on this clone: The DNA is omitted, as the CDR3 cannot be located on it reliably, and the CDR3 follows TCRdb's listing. The chain's CDR3 is CASSWGQGTEAFF. V gene TRBV12-1 combines with J gene TRBJ1-1; TRBD1 was called by the table and not checked on the DNA. TRBV12-1 is a known pseudogene. The CDR3 spans 13 residues, counting both ends.

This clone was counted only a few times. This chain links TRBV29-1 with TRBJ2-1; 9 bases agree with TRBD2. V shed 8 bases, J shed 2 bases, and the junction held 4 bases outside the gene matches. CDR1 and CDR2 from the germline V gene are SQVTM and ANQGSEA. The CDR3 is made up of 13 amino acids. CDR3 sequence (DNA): TGCAGCCTAAGCGGGAGGCCCTACAATGAGCAGTTCTTC. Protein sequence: CSLSGRPYNEQFF.

For the CDR3, the DNA is TGTGCCAGCAGCTTAAATCTCGAGCAGTACTTC. This translates into CASSLNLEQYF. The chain is built from TRBV7-9 and TRBJ2-7; D ambiguous. The CDR3 loop spans 11 amino acids. Trimming shortened V by 2 bases and J by 6 bases, and 5 bases separated the two germline ends. Germline assignment: CDR1 SEHNR and CDR2 FQNEAQ (reference sequence).

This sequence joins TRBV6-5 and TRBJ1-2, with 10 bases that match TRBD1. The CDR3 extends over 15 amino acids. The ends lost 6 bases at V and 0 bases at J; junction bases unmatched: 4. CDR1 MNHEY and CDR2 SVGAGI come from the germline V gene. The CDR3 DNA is TGTGCCAGCAGAAGGACAGGGGGAGCTAACTATGGCTACACCTTC. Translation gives CASRRTGGANYGYTF.

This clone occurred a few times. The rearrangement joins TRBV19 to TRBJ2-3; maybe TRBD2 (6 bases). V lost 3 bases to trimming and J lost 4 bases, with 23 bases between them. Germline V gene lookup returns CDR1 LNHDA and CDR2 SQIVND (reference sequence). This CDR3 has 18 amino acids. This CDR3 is CASSMPGGGARVSDTQYF. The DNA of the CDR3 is TGTGCCAGTAGTATGCCCGGGGGAGGAGCGCGAGTATCAGATACGCAGTATTTT.

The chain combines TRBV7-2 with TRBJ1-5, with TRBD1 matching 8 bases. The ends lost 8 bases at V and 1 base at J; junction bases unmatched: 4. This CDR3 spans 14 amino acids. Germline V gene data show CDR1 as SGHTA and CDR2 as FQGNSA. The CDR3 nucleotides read TGTGCCAGCTCCTGGACAGGGAGCAATCAGCCCCAGCATTTT. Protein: CASSWTGSNQPQHF. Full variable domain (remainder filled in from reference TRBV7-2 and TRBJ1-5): GAGVSQSPSNKVTEKGKDVELRCDPISGHTALYWYRQSLGQGLEFLIYFQGNSAPDKSGLPSDRFSAERTGGSVSTLTIQRTQQEDSAVYLCASSWTGSNQPQHFGDGTRLSIL.

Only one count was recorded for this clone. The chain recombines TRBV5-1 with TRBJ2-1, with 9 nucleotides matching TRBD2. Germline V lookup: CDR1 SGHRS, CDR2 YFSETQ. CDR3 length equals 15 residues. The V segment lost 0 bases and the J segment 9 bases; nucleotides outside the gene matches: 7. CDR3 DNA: TGCGCCAGCAGCTTGGGACTAGCGGTGGGAGGTGAGCAGTTCTTC. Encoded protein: CASSLGLAVGGEQFF.

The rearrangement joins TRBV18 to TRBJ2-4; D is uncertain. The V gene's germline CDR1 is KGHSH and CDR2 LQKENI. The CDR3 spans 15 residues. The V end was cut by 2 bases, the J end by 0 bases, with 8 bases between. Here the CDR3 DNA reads TGTGCCAGCTCACCAGTATCACTAGCCAAAAACATTCAGTACTTC. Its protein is CASSPVSLAKNIQYF.

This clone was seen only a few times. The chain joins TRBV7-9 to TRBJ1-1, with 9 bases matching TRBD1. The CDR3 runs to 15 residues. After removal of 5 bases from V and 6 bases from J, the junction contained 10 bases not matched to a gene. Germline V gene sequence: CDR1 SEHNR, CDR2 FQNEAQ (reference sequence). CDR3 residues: CASSAGTGYGAEAFF. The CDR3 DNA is TGTGCCAGCAGCGCGGGGACAGGGTACGGGGCTGAAGCTTTCTTT.

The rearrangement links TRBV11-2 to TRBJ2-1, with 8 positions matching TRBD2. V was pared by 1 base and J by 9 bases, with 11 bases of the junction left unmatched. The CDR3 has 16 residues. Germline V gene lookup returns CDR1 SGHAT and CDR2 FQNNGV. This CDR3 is CASSLGGLAFSAEQFF. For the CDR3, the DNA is TGTGCCAGCAGCTTAGGCGGACTAGCTTTTTCTGCTGAGCAGTTCTTC.

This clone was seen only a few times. The CDR3 bases are TGCGCCAGCAGCCCCGGGACAGGGGGCCTCTACGAGCAGTACTTC. It codes for CASSPGTGGLYEQYF. J is TRBJ2-5 and V is TRBV5-1; 12 nucleotides match TRBD1. Near its end, the DNA agrees better with TRBJ2-7, so the J call may be wrong. This CDR3 contains 15 residues. The V gene's germline CDR1 is SGHRS and CDR2 YFSETQ.

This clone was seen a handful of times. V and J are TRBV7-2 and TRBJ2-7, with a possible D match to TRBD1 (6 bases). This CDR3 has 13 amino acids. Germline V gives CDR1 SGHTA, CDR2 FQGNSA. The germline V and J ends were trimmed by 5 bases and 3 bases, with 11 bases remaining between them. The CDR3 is CASSGTPYYEQYF. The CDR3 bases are TGTGCCAGCAGCGGGACACCATACTACGAGCAGTACTTC.

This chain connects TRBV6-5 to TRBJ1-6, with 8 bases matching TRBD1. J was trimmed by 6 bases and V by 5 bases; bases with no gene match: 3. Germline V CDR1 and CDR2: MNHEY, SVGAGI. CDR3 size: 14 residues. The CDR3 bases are TGTGCCAGCAGTCGACAGGGGCCTAATTCACCCCTCCACTTT. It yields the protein CASSRQGPNSPLHF.

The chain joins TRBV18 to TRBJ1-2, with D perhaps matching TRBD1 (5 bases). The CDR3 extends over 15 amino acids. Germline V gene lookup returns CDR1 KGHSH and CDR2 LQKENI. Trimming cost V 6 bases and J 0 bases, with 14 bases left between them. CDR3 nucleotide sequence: TGTGCCAGCTCGCACCAGGGTGACTCTAACTATGGCTACACCTTC. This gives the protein CASSHQGDSNYGYTF.

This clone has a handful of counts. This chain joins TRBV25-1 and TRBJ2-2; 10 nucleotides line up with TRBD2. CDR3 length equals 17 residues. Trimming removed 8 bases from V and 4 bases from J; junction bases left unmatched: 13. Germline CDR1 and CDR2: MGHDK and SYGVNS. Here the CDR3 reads CASVGYSGGKGTGELFF. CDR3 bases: TGTGCCAGCGTGGGATATAGCGGGGGGAAGGGCACCGGGGAGCTGTTTTTT.

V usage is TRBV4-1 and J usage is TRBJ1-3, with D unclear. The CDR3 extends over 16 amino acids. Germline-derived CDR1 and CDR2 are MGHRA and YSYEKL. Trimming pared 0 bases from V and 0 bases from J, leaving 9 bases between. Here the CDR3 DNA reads TGCGCCAGCAGCCAAGATGTCCCAGTCTCTGGAAACACCATATATTTT. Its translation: CASSQDVPVSGNTIYF.

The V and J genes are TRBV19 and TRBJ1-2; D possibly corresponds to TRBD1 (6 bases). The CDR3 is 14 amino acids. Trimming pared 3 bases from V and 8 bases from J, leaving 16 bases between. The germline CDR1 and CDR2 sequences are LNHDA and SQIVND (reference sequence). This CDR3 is CASSIWGQLGGYTF. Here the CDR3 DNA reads TGTGCCAGTAGTATTTGGGGGCAGCTTGGGGGCTACACCTTC.

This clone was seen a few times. This CDR3 is CAWSVPETGHGYTF. In DNA, the CDR3 is TGTGCCTGGAGTGTCCCCGAGACAGGGCACGGCTACACCTTC. The V and J genes are TRBV30 and TRBJ1-2; 7 bases map to TRBD1. Losses at the gene ends were 0 bases for V and 8 bases for J; bases not matched to a gene: 9. The CDR3 length is 14 residues. CDR1 GTSNPN and CDR2 SVGIG come from the germline V gene (reference sequence).

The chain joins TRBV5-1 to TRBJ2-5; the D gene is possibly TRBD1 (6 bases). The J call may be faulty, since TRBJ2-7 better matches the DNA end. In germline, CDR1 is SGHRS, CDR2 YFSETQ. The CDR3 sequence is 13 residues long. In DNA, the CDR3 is TGCGCCAGCAGCTTCGGACAGACCTACGAGCAGTACTTC. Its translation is CASSFGQTYEQYF.

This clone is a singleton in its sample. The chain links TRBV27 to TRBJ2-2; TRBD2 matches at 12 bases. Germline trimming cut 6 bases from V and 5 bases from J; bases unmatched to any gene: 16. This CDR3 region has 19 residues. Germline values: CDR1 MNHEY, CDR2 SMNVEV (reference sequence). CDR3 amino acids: CASRVVRWETSGGTGELFF. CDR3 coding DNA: TGTGCCAGCAGAGTCGTTAGGTGGGAGACTAGCGGGGGAACCGGGGAGCTGTTTTTT.

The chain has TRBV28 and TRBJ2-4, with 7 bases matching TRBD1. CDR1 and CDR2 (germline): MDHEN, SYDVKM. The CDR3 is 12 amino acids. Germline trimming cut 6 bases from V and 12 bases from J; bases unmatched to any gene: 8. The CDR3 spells CASRRNRGHQYF. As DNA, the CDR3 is TGTGCCAGCAGACGGAACAGGGGCCATCAGTACTTC.

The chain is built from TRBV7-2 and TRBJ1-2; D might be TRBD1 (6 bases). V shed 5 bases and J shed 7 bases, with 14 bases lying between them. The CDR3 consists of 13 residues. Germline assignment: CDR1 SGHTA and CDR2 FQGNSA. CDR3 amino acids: CASSLGTFGGYTF. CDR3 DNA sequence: TGTGCCAGCAGCCTCGGGACATTTGGTGGCTACACCTTC.

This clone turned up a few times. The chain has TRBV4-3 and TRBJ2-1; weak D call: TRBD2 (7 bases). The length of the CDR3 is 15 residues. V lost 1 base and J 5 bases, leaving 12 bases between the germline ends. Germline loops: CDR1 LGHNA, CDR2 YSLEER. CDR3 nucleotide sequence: TGCGCCAGCAGCCAAGTGGCGGGGGCCGACAATGAGCAGTTCTTC. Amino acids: CASSQVAGADNEQFF.

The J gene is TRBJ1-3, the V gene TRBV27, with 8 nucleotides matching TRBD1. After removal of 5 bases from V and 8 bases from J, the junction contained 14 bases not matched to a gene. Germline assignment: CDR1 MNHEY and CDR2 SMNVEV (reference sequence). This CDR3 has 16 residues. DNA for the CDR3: TGTGCCAGCAGTCCGAGGACAGGGCTGGGGTCGGACACCATATATTTT. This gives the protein CASSPRTGLGSDTIYF.

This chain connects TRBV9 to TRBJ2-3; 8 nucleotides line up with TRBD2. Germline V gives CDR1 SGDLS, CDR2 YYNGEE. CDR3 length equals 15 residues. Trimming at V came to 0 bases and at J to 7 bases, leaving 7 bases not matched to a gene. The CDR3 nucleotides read TGTGCCAGCAGCGTAGGGGGGACTAGTCTCCATACGCAGTATTTT. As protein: CASSVGGTSLHTQYF. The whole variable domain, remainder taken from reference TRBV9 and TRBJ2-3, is DSGVTQTPKHLITATGQRVTLRCSPRSGDLSVYWYQQSLDQGLQFLIQYYNGEERAKGNILERFSAQQFPDLHSELNLSSLELGDSALYFCASSVGGTSLHTQYFGPGTRLTVL.

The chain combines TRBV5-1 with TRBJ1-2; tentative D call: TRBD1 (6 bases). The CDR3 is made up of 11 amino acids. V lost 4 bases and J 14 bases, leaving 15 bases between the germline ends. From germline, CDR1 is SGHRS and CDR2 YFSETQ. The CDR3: CASSINRVPTF. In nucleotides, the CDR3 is TGCGCCAGCAGCATCAACAGGGTTCCGACCTTC.

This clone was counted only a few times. The CDR3 sequence: CAIRWGDTDTQYF. The DNA of the CDR3 is TGTGCCATCAGGTGGGGGGACACAGATACGCAGTATTTT. This chain links TRBV10-3 with TRBJ2-3; possibly TRBD2 for D (6 bases). V lost 6 bases, J lost 2 bases, and 9 bases lay in between. Germline values: CDR1 ENHRY, CDR2 SYGVKD. The CDR3 spans 13 residues.